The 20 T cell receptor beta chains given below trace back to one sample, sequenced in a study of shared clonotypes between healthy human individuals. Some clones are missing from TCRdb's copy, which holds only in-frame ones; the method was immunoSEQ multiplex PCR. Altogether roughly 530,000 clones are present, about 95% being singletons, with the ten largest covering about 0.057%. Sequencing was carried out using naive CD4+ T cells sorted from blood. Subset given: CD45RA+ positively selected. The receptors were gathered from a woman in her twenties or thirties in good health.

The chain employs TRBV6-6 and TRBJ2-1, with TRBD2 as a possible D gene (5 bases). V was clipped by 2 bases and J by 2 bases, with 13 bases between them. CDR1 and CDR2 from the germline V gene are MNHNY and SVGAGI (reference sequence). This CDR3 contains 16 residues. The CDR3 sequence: CASSYVAPRAYNEQFF. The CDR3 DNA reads TGTGCCAGCAGTTACGTCGCGCCGCGGGCCTACAATGAGCAGTTCTTC.

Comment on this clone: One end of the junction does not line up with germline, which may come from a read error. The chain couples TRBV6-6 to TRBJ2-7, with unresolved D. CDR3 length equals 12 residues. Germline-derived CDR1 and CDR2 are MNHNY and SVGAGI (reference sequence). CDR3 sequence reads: CASRGSPYEQYF. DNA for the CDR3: TGTGCCAGCAGGGGCAGCCCCTATGAGCAGTACTTC.

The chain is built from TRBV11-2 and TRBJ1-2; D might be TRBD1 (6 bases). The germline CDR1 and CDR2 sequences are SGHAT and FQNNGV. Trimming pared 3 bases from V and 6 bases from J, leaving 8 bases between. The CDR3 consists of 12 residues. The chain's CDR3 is CASSFEGDGYTF. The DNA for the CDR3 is TGTGCCAGCAGCTTTGAGGGGGATGGCTACACCTTC.

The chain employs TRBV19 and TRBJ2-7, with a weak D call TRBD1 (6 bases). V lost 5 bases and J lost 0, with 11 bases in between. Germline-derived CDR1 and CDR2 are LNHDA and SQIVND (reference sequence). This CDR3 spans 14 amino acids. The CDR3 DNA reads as TGTGCCAGTAGTGACCGGGACACCTCCTACGAGCAGTACTTC. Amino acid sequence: CASSDRDTSYEQYF.

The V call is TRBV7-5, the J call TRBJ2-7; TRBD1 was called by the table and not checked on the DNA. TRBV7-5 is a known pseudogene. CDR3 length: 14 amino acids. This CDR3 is CASSLAYETDEQYF. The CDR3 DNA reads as TGTGCCAGCAGCTTAGCGTATGAGACAGACGAGCAGTACTTC.

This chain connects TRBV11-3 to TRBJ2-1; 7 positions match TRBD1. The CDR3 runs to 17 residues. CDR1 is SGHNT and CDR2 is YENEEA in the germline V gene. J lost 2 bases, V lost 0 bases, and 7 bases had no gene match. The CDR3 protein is CASSLDHTGEPYNEQFF. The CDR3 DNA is TGTGCCAGCAGCTTAGATCATACAGGGGAACCCTACAATGAGCAGTTCTTC.

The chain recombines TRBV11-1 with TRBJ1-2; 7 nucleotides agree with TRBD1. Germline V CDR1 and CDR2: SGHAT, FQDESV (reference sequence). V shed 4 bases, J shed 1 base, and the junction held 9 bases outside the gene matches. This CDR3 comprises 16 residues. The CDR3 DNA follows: TGTGCCAGCAGCTCCTCTAAACAGGGGAGTAACTATGGCTACACCTTC. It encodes CASSSSKQGSNYGYTF.

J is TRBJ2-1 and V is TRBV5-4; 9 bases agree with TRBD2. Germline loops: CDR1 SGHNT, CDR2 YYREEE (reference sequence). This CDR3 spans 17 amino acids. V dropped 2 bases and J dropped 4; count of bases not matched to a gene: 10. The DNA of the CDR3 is TGTGCCAGCAGCTTTGGCGGGAGGGTCGGTCGATACAATGAGCAGTTCTTC. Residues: CASSFGGRVGRYNEQFF.

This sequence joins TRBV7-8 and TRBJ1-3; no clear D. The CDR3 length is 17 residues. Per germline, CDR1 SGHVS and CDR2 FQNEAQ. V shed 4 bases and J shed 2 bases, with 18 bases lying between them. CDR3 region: CASSSPRYQVAGNTIYF. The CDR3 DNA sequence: TGTGCCAGCAGCTCCCCGAGGTACCAGGTTGCTGGAAACACCATATATTTT.

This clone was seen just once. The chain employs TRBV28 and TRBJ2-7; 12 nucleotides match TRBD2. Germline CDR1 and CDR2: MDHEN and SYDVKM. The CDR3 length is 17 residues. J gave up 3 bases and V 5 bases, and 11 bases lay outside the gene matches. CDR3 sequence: CASSNHLRGLAGYEQYF. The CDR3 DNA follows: TGTGCCAGCAGTAACCACCTTCGGGGACTAGCGGGCTACGAGCAGTACTTC.

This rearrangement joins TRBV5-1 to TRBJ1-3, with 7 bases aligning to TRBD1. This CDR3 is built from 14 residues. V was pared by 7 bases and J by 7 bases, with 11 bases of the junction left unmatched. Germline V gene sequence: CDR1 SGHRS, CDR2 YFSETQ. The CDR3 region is CASSGTEAGNTIYF. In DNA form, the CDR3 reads TGCGCCAGCTCGGGGACAGAGGCGGGTAACACCATATATTTT. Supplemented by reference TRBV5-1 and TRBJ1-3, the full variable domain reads KAGVTQTPRYLIKTRGQQVTLSCSPISGHRSVSWYQQTPGQGLQFLFEYFSETQRNKGNFPGRFSGRQFSNSRSEMNVSTLELGDSALYLCASSGTEAGNTIYFGEGSWLTVV.

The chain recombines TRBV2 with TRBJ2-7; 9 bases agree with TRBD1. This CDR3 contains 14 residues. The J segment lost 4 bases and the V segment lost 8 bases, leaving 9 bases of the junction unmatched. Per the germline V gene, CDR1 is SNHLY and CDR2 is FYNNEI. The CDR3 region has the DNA TGTGCCAGCCGGGACAGGGATTCCTTTTACGAGCAGTACTTC. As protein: CASRDRDSFYEQYF.

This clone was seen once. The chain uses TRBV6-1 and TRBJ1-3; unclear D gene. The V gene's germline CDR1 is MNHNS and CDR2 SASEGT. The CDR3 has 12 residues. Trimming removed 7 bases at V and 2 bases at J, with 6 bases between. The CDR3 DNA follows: TGTGCCAGCACTATTGCTGGAAACACCATATATTTT. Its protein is CASTIAGNTIYF.

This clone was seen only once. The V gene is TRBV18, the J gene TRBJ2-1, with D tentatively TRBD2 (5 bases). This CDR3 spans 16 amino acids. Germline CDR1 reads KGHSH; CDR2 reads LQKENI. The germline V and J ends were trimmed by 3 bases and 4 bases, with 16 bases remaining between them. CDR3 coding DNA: TGTGCCAGCTCACCGATTCCGGGAAGCGAGTACAATGAGCAGTTCTTC. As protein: CASSPIPGSEYNEQFF.

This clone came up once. The CDR3 spells CASSSLGYEQYF. DNA of the CDR3: TGTGCCAGCAGCTCCCTTGGGTACGAGCAGTACTTC. The chain uses TRBV7-6 and TRBJ2-7; D gene ambiguous. The ends were cut back, 4 bases at V and 4 bases at J, with 8 bases in the middle. The CDR3 sequence is 12 residues long. Germline CDR1 reads SGHVS; CDR2 reads FNYEAQ.

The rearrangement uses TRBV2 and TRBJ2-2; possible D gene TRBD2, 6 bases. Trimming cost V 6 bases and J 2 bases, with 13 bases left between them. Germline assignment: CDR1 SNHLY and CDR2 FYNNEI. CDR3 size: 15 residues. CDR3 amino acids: CASRLADINTGELFF. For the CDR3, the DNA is TGTGCCAGCAGGTTAGCGGATATTAACACCGGGGAGCTGTTTTTT.

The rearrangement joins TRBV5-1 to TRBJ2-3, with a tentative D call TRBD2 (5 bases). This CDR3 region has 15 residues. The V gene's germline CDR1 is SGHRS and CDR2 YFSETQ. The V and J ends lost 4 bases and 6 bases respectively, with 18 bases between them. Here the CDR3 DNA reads TGCGCCAGCAGCCGGGCCGCCGGACTGCCGGATACGCAGTATTTT. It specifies CASSRAAGLPDTQYF.

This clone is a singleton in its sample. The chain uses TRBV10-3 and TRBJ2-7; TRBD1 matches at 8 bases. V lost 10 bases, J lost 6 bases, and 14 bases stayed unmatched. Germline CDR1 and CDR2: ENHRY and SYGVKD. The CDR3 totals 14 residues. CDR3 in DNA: TGTGCCACCGAGCCGGGCCAGGGGGCCAGCGAGCAGTACTTC. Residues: CATEPGQGASEQYF.

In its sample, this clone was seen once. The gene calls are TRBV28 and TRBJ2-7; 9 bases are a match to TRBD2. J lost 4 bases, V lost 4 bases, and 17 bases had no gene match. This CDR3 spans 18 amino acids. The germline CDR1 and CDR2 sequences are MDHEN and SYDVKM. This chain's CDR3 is CASSSRLPGSGSWYEQYF. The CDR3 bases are TGTGCCAGCAGTTCCCGCCTCCCCGGTAGCGGGAGTTGGTACGAGCAGTACTTC.

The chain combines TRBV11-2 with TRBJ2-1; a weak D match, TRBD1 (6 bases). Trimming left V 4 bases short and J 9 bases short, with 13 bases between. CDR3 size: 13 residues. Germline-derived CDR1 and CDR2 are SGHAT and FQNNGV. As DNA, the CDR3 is TGTGCCAGCAGCTCCCAGGGGCACGGTGAGCAGTTCTTC. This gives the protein CASSSQGHGEQFF.